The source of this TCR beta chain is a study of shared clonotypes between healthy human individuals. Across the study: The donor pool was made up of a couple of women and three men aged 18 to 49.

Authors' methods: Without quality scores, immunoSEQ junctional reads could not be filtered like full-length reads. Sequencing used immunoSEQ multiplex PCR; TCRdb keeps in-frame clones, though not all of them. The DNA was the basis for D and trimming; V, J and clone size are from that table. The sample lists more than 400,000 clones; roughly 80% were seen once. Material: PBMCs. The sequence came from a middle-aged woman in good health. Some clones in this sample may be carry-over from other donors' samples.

For the CDR3, the DNA is TGTGCCAGCAGCCTACAGGGCCCCGGCCAATACGAGCAGTACTTC. Encoded protein: CASSLQGPGQYEQYF. The V and J genes are TRBV25-1 and TRBJ2-7; tentative D call: TRBD1 (6 bases). This CDR3 region has 15 residues. V was clipped by 6 bases and J by 4 bases, with 19 bases between them. The germline V gene encodes CDR1 MGHDK and CDR2 SYGVNS.